Included here is one T cell receptor beta chain sequence, with context. The germline gives CDR1 ENHRY, CDR2 SYGVKD. The CDR3 covers 13 residues. V was shortened by 6 bases and J by 10 bases, with 16 bases between the two germline ends. In the study's own analysis: Quantification of nucleated cells was approximated via reference gene primer amplification. Clones were read by immunoSEQ multiplex PCR, and TCRdb kept only the in-frame ones, dropping some. V and J calls and clone size come straight from that table; D and trimming were deduced from the DNA. The sample holds approximately 170,000 clones, 70% to 90% seen once. This sample is drawn from a study of blood T cell repertoires in COVID-19. Study in general: Both acute and convalescent COVID-19 samples were obtained from the United States, Italy and Spain.

The study recruited people aged about 18 to 95 years across approximately 23 US areas. Recovery among Cohort 3 donors was established by two negative PCRs, clearance, or symptom resolution. The sequencing sample was made of PBMCs or T cells enriched from blood (not recorded which). The TCR sequence derives from a woman in her forties or fifties who had recovered from COVID-19. The V call is TRBV10-3, the J call TRBJ2-1, with D possibly TRBD1 on 5 matching bases. The CDR3 spells CAIRSTVPAEQFF. The CDR3 coding sequence is TGTGCCATCAGGTCGACAGTCCCAGCGGAGCAGTTCTTC.